This T cell receptor beta chain is from a study of blood T cell repertoires in COVID-19. Turning to the study itself: Samples came from the United States, Italy and Spain, spanning acute and convalescent COVID-19.

This CDR3 has 14 amino acids. Germline CDR1 and CDR2: SEHNR and FQNEAQ (reference sequence). Deletions cut 2 bases from V and 8 bases from J, with 12 bases between. Under the authors' procedure: By means of reference gene primer amplification, nucleated cell counts were estimated. The assay was immunoSEQ multiplex PCR, and TCRdb's table has in-frame clones only and misses some. V and J calls plus clone size are reproduced from that table; the DNA served to infer D and trimming. The table has 120,000 or so clones, 87% seen once. This TCR came from a human donor in a cohort sampled during active COVID-19. The rearrangement links TRBV7-9 to TRBJ1-4; D not resolved. The material sequenced was peripheral blood. CDR3 nucleotides: TGTGCCAGCAGCTTATCGAGGTCGGGGGAAAAACTGTTTTTT. Translating gives CASSLSRSGEKLFF. Filled out from reference TRBV7-9 and TRBJ1-4, the complete variable domain reads DTGVSQNPRHKITKRGQNVTFRCDPISEHNRLYWYRQTLGQGPEFLTYFQNEAQLEKSRLLSDRFSAERPKGSFSTLEIQRTEQGDSAMYLCASSLSRSGEKLFFGSGTQLSVL.